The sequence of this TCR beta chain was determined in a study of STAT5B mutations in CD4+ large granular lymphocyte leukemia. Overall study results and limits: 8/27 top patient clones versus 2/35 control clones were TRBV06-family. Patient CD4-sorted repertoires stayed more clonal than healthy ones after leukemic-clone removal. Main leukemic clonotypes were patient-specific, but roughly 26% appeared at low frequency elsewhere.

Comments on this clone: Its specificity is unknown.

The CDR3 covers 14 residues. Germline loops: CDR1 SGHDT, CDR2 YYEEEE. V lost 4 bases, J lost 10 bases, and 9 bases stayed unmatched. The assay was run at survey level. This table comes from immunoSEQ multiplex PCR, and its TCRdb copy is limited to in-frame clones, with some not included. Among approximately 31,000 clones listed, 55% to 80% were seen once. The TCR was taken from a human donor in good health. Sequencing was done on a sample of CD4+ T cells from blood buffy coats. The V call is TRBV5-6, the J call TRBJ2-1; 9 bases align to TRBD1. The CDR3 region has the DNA TGTGCCAGCAGCGAATACAGGGGGCGCGGCGAGCAGTTCTTC. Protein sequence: CASSEYRGRGEQFF.